What follows are 15 T cell receptor beta chains derived from one specimen sequenced in a study of T cell responses to AZD1222 COVID-19 vaccine. TCRdb keeps only in-frame clones here, not all; method: immunoSEQ multiplex PCR. The repertoire holds about 120,000 clones, roughly nine tenths seen once, with roughly 1.4% in the top ten. The source material was peripheral blood, sampled on day 0 of AZD1222 vaccination. These receptors originate from an adult in good health.

The chain recombines TRBV6-2 or TRBV6-3 with TRBJ1-5; the D is unclear. V lost 6 bases and J 5 bases, leaving 17 bases between the germline ends. Germline V gene data show CDR1 as MNHEY and CDR2 as SVGEGT. This CDR3 spans 15 amino acids. CDR3 DNA: TGTGCCAGCAGATACCTCCAGGTCGGGGATCAGCCCCAGCATTTT. It translates to CASRYLQVGDQPQHF.

V and J are TRBV5-4 and TRBJ2-2; D not resolved. Germline CDR1 reads SGHNT; CDR2 reads YYREEE (reference sequence). The CDR3 is 15 residues long. Trimming took 6 bases from V and 3 from J, leaving 15 bases between them. CDR3 coding DNA: TGTGCCAGCACCCTTGGTAGGGATTACACCGGGGAGCTGTTTTTT. Protein product: CASTLGRDYTGELFF.

This clone came up once. Other DNA sequences within the sample encode an identical CDR3. This rearrangement joins TRBV12-3 or TRBV12-4 to TRBJ2-3; either TRBD1 or TRBD2 may supply D (5 bases each). There are 13 residues in the CDR3. Trimming took 3 bases from V and 6 from J, leaving 10 bases between them. The DNA for the CDR3 is TGTGCCAGCAGTTTGTCAGGGACGGATACGCAGTATTTT. Amino acid sequence: CASSLSGTDTQYF.

This chain links TRBV14 with TRBJ2-1; D is unresolved. The CDR3 contains 13 residues. CDR1 and CDR2 from the germline V gene are SGHDN and FVKESK. V was pared by 0 bases and J by 4 bases, with 4 bases between. CDR3 DNA sequence: TGTGCCAGCAGCCAAGAGGGATACAATGAGCAGTTCTTC. This sequence encodes CASSQEGYNEQFF.

The J gene is TRBJ1-5, the V gene TRBV4-1; D not certain. This CDR3 has 14 residues. Germline V gene sequence: CDR1 MGHRA, CDR2 YSYEKL. V lost 0 bases and J 7 bases, leaving 10 bases between the germline ends. The CDR3 DNA follows: TGCGCCAGCAGCCAAGAAGGACTTAGCCAGCCCCAGCATTTT. Its translation is CASSQEGLSQPQHF.

A single count supports this clone. The chain couples TRBV29-1 to TRBJ2-7; 14 bases match TRBD2. The CDR3 length is 15 residues. With 4 bases clipped from V and 4 bases from J, the junction kept 6 bases outside the gene matches. Germline V gives CDR1 SQVTM, CDR2 ANQGSEA. The CDR3 protein is CSVGVGTSGSYEQYF. CDR3 in DNA: TGCAGCGTTGGGGTGGGGACTAGCGGGAGTTACGAGCAGTACTTC.

The chain recombines TRBV4-3 with TRBJ2-7, with 10 bases aligning to TRBD2. CDR3 length: 17 residues. Germline CDR1 is LGHNA and CDR2 is YSLEER. V shed 0 bases, J shed 6 bases, and the junction held 11 bases outside the gene matches. The CDR3 region has the DNA TGCGCCAGCAGCCAAGATCGAAGGTCTAGCGGGAGAAGCGAGCAGTACTTC. Translated: CASSQDRRSSGRSEQYF.

The J gene is TRBJ2-7, the V gene TRBV6-5, with 7 positions matching TRBD1. The J segment lost 7 bases and the V segment lost 6 bases, leaving 6 bases of the junction unmatched. CDR1 MNHEY and CDR2 SVGAGI come from the germline V gene. The CDR3 loop spans 12 amino acids. The chain's CDR3 is CASRYRGSEQYF. CDR3 bases: TGTGCCAGCAGATACAGGGGTTCTGAGCAGTACTTC.

The chain has TRBV2 and TRBJ2-3; 10 positions match TRBD1. The germline gives CDR1 SNHLY, CDR2 FYNNEI. The CDR3 totals 14 residues. Trimming at V came to 9 bases and at J to 2 bases, leaving 5 bases not matched to a gene. CDR3 bases: TGTGCCAGTGCGGACAGGGGGAACACAGATACGCAGTATTTT. Its protein is CASADRGNTDTQYF. Variable domain in full (rest from reference TRBV2 and TRBJ2-3): EPEVTQTPSHQVTQMGQEVILRCVPISNHLYFYWYRQILGQKVEFLVSFYNNEISEKSEIFDDQFSVERPDGSNFTLKIRSTKLEDSAMYFCASADRGNTDTQYFGPGTRLTVL.

The J gene is TRBJ2-7, the V gene TRBV28; TRBD2 is a possible D gene (6 bases). In germline, CDR1 is MDHEN, CDR2 SYDVKM. CDR3 length: 12 residues. Trimming left V 8 bases short and J 2 bases short, with 10 bases between. The CDR3 region has the DNA TGTGCCAGCTTCACGGGGGCCTACGAGCAGTACTTC. This codes for CASFTGAYEQYF.

The chain carries TRBV5-1 and TRBJ2-1, with 10 nucleotides matching TRBD2. Trimming cost V 0 bases and J 7 bases; bases outside gene matches: 7. Germline CDR1 and CDR2: SGHRS and YFSETQ. The CDR3 is made up of 16 amino acids. The CDR3 is CASSLGASGSKNEQFF. CDR3 in DNA: TGCGCCAGCAGCTTGGGGGCTAGCGGGAGCAAGAATGAGCAGTTCTTC.

This chain uses TRBV6-4 with TRBJ2-3, with D tentatively TRBD2 (7 bases). Germline CDR1 reads MRHNA; CDR2 reads SNTAGT. V lost 3 bases, J lost 6 bases, and 16 bases lay in between. This CDR3 has 15 amino acids. CDR3 sequence reads: CASSEGRGAADTQYF. CDR3 nucleotides: TGTGCCAGCAGTGAGGGTCGGGGGGCGGCGGATACGCAGTATTTT.

The chain carries TRBV3-1 (or the pseudogene TRBV3-2) and TRBJ1-2; D remains ambiguous. The V gene lost 0 bases and the J gene lost 2 bases, with 7 bases spanning the gap. The CDR3 has 14 residues. The germline V gene encodes CDR1 LGHDT and CDR2 YNNKEL (reference sequence). The CDR3 region has the DNA TGTGCCAGCAGCCAAGAATGGCAGAACTATGGCTACACCTTC. Translating it yields CASSQEWQNYGYTF.

This sequence joins TRBV10-3 and TRBJ1-1; weak D call: TRBD1 (5 bases). There are 17 residues in the CDR3. Germline values: CDR1 ENHRY, CDR2 SYGVKD. V gave up 4 bases and J gave up 2 bases, with 20 bases separating them. The CDR3 here is CAISAVIPWGTNTEAFF. The CDR3, as DNA: TGTGCCATCAGTGCTGTTATCCCTTGGGGGACTAACACTGAAGCTTTCTTT.

This sequence joins TRBV29-1 and TRBJ2-1, with D possibly TRBD2 on 5 matching bases. Deletions cut 2 bases from V and 0 bases from J, with 11 bases between. There are 15 residues in the CDR3. The germline CDR1 and CDR2 sequences are SQVTM and ANQGSEA. This CDR3 reads CSVERTAGSYNEQFF. CDR3 in DNA: TGCAGCGTTGAAAGGACTGCCGGCTCCTACAATGAGCAGTTCTTC.